A single sample gave rise to the 10 T cell receptor beta chains below, sequenced in a study of neurological immune-mediated disorders. TCRdb independently ran MiXCR on the 5' RACE reads; one entry per CDR3 protein. Altogether some 78,000 distinct CDR3 sequences are present, roughly 4.7% being singletons, with the ten largest covering 2.2%. The sample was PBMCs. All receptors come from a woman aged 25 to 45 with multiple sclerosis.

The rearrangement joins TRBV5-1 to TRBJ2-5, with D perhaps TRBD2 (6 bases). The CDR3 sequence is 14 residues long. Germline CDR1 SGHRS, CDR2 YFSETQ. Between the trimmed V and J ends, which lost 3 bases and 3 bases, there was a span of 12 bases. The CDR3 loop is CASSSGVSEETQYF. As DNA, the CDR3 is TGCGCCAGCAGCTCGGGGGTTAGCGAAGAGACCCAGTACTTC.

This clonotype was recorded at least ten times. V is TRBV20-1 and J is TRBJ2-3, with 8 bases lining up with TRBD2. CDR3 length: 12 residues. CDR1 and CDR2 from the germline V gene are DFQATT and SNEGSKA (reference sequence). Trimming cost V 5 bases and J 10 bases; bases outside gene matches: 8. In DNA form, the CDR3 reads TGCAGTGCTTCCTTGGGACTAGTGGCGCAGTATTTT. Protein product: CSASLGLVAQYF.

This clonotype was seen repeatedly, ten times or more. The chain combines TRBV20-1 with TRBJ2-7; 11 bases match TRBD2. Germline CDR1 is DFQATT and CDR2 is SNEGSKA (reference sequence). The CDR3 consists of 15 residues. Trimming removed 3 bases from V and 3 bases from J; junction bases left unmatched: 7. Here the CDR3 reads CSASDASGRIYEQYF. In DNA form, the CDR3 reads TGCAGTGCTAGTGACGCTAGCGGGAGGATCTACGAGCAGTACTTC.

This clonotype has ten or more counts. The chain recombines TRBV13 with TRBJ1-6, with TRBD1 identical over 10 bases. With 5 bases clipped from V and 0 bases from J, the junction kept 7 bases outside the gene matches. This CDR3 has 18 amino acids. Germline CDR1 is PRHDT and CDR2 is FYEKMQ (reference sequence). The CDR3 loop is CASSGRQGASSYNSPLHF. In DNA form, the CDR3 reads TGTGCCAGCAGCGGACGACAGGGGGCTAGCTCCTATAATTCACCCCTCCACTTT. Using reference TRBV13 and TRBJ1-6 for the parts outside the CDR3, the full variable domain is AAGVIQSPRHLIKEKRETATLKCYPIPRHDTVYWYQQGPGQDPQFLISFYEKMQSDKGSIPDRFSAQQFSDYHSELNMSSLELGDSALYFCASSGRQGASSYNSPLHFGNGTRLTVT.

This clonotype was observed at least ten times. The CDR3 bases are TGTGCCAGCAGTCGAAGGGAGGAGACCCAGTACTTC. Residues: CASSRREETQYF. V and J are TRBV12-3 or TRBV12-4 and TRBJ2-5; the D gene is possibly TRBD2 (5 bases). This CDR3 spans 12 amino acids. Deletions cut 5 bases from V and 5 bases from J, with 9 bases between.

The table lists this clonotype with many counts. This chain links TRBV7-8 with TRBJ2-7, with TRBD1 matching over 7 bases. Germline trimming cut 6 bases from V and 3 bases from J; bases unmatched to any gene: 5. CDR1 and CDR2 from the germline V gene are SGHVS and FQNEAQ. The CDR3 length is 13 residues. The DNA of the CDR3 is TGTGCCAGCAGTCTAGGACAGGACTACGAGCAGTACTTC. Residues: CASSLGQDYEQYF. Full variable domain (missing parts from reference TRBV7-8 and TRBJ2-7): GAGVSQSPRYKVAKRGQDVALRCDPISGHVSLFWYQQALGQGPEFLTYFQNEAQLDKSGLPSDRFFAERPEGSVSTLKIQRTQQEDSAVYLCASSLGQDYEQYFGPGTRLTVT.

This clonotype was seen repeatedly, ten times or more. This rearrangement joins TRBV5-5 to TRBJ2-1; D not resolved. The germline V gene has CDR1 SGHKS and CDR2 YYEKEE (reference sequence). CDR3 length equals 15 residues. Trimming left V 3 bases short and J 0 bases short, with 10 bases between. The CDR3 DNA reads as TGTGCCAGCAGCTCCGGCTCCGGCTCCTACAATGAGCAGTTCTTC. Encoded protein: CASSSGSGSYNEQFF.

This chain links TRBV6-6 with TRBJ1-5, with D tentatively TRBD1 (5 bases). Deletions cut 5 bases from V and 4 bases from J, with 9 bases between. The germline gives CDR1 MNHNY, CDR2 SVGAGI (reference sequence). The CDR3 spans 13 residues. Here the CDR3 DNA reads TGTGCCAGCAGTGTTGGGGCTAATCAGCCCCAGCATTTT. Amino acid sequence: CASSVGANQPQHF.

This clonotype has a handful of counts. This chain links TRBV20-1 with TRBJ1-2; tentatively, D is TRBD1 (6 bases). The CDR3 extends over 12 amino acids. Trimming shortened V by 5 bases and J by 7 bases, and 14 bases separated the two germline ends. The germline V gene has CDR1 DFQATT and CDR2 SNEGSKA (reference sequence). The CDR3 loop reads CSAHGGRGGYTF. Here the CDR3 DNA reads TGCAGTGCTCACGGTGGCAGGGGTGGCTACACCTTC.

This clonotype was detected many times. The chain links TRBV20-1 to TRBJ1-3; 8 bases agree with TRBD1. Germline CDR1 and CDR2: DFQATT and SNEGSKA (reference sequence). Trimming at V came to 3 bases and at J to 2 bases, leaving 3 bases not matched to a gene. This CDR3 has 14 residues. The CDR3 DNA follows: TGCAGTGCTAGGGACAGGGTACCTGGAAACACCATATATTTT. Its protein is CSARDRVPGNTIYF.